What follows are 13 T cell receptor beta chains derived from one specimen sequenced in a study of blood T cell repertoires in COVID-19. Repertoires were generated with immunoSEQ multiplex PCR, while TCRdb's copy carries only in-frame clones and drops some. The data hold about 140,000 clones, with 84% observed a single time. The source material was PBMCs or T cells enriched from blood (not recorded which). All receptors derive from a woman aged 50 to 60 with acute COVID-19.

The chain is built from TRBV7-2 and TRBJ2-3; a possible D gene is TRBD2 (6 bases). The CDR3 extends over 13 amino acids. Between the trimmed V and J ends, which lost 3 bases and 6 bases, there was a span of 10 bases. Germline V gene lookup returns CDR1 SGHTA and CDR2 FQGNSA. In DNA form, the CDR3 reads TGTGCCAGCAGCTTTGCGGGAAGCGATACGCAGTATTTT. Its protein product is CASSFAGSDTQYF.

The rearrangement joins TRBV6-2 or TRBV6-3 to TRBJ2-1; TRBD2 might be the D (6 bases). Germline CDR1 is MNHEY and CDR2 is SVGEGT. V was clipped by 6 bases and J by 6 bases, with 21 bases between them. The CDR3 contains 16 residues. The CDR3 here is CASSNPGGTLGNEQFF. The DNA of the CDR3 is TGTGCCAGCAGCAACCCTGGGGGGACCCTCGGCAATGAGCAGTTCTTC.

This chain uses TRBV10-3 with TRBJ2-3, with D maybe TRBD1 (6 bases). The CDR3 totals 18 residues. Trimming removed 3 bases at V and 3 bases at J, with 22 bases between. CDR1 ENHRY and CDR2 SYGVKD come from the germline V gene. The CDR3 loop reads CAISDQLGAGASTDTQYF. The CDR3 DNA is TGTGCCATCAGTGACCAACTCGGAGCAGGGGCATCGACAGATACGCAGTATTTT.

J is TRBJ2-7 and V is TRBV5-1, with D possibly TRBD2 on 6 matching bases. Germline lookup yields CDR1 SGHRS and CDR2 YFSETQ. The CDR3 spans 14 residues. The V gene lost 4 bases and the J gene lost 7 bases, with 18 bases spanning the gap. The CDR3 spells CASSAGYAGGEQYF. CDR3 DNA sequence: TGCGCCAGCAGCGCCGGTTACGCTGGGGGGGAGCAGTACTTC. The full variable domain, its missing parts supplied by reference TRBV5-1 and TRBJ2-7, is KAGVTQTPRYLIKTRGQQVTLSCSPISGHRSVSWYQQTPGQGLQFLFEYFSETQRNKGNFPGRFSGRQFSNSRSEMNVSTLELGDSALYLCASSAGYAGGEQYFGPGTRLTVT.

This chain links TRBV9 with TRBJ1-6; D uncertain. V was pared by 2 bases and J by 7 bases, with 4 bases between. This CDR3 has 12 amino acids. In germline, CDR1 is SGDLS, CDR2 YYNGEE. The CDR3 sequence is CASSVMNSPLHF. CDR3 bases: TGTGCCAGCAGCGTCATGAATTCACCCCTCCACTTT.

CDR3 nucleotides: TGTGCCAGCAGCCCCTATTCGCCCAGGGCCCCAGATACGCAGTATTTT. Protein product: CASSPYSPRAPDTQYF. V gene TRBV7-9 combines with J gene TRBJ2-3; perhaps TRBD1 as D (5 bases). The CDR3 is 16 amino acids. Germline CDR1 reads SEHNR; CDR2 reads FQNEAQ (reference sequence). The germline V and J ends were trimmed by 5 bases and 4 bases, with 19 bases remaining between them.

The V and J genes are TRBV11-3 and TRBJ2-3; D is possibly TRBD1 (7 bases). The V gene's germline CDR1 is SGHNT and CDR2 YENEEA. V was trimmed by 5 bases and J by 10 bases, leaving 25 bases between them. The CDR3 length is 16 residues. The CDR3 region is CASSAGTVHSALPQYF. As DNA, the CDR3 is TGTGCCAGCAGCGCGGGGACAGTTCATAGTGCTTTACCGCAGTATTTT.

The rearrangement uses TRBV7-8 and TRBJ2-3; TRBD2 aligns across 8 bases. The CDR3 length is 14 residues. V lost 4 bases and J lost 8; bases outside the gene matches: 8. Germline CDR1 and CDR2: SGHVS and FQNEAQ. As DNA, the CDR3 is TGTGCCAGCAGCTCCCGAGGGGCGGGAGGTACGCAGTATTTT. It encodes CASSSRGAGGTQYF.

This clone was counted many times. The chain joins TRBV28 to TRBJ2-3; tentative D call: TRBD1 (7 bases). The germline V gene encodes CDR1 MDHEN and CDR2 SYDVKM. V was clipped by 6 bases and J by 0 bases, with 19 bases between them. The CDR3 spans 17 residues. The CDR3 sequence is CASSWPIGGQSTDTQYF. CDR3 coding DNA: TGTGCCAGCAGCTGGCCAATCGGGGGACAGAGCACAGATACGCAGTATTTT.

The chain is built from TRBV30 and TRBJ2-1; D unresolved. V was pared by 0 bases and J by 0 bases, with 3 bases between. Germline V lookup: CDR1 GTSNPN, CDR2 SVGIG (reference sequence). The CDR3 contains 13 residues. The CDR3 nucleotides are TGTGCCTGGAGTGTTAACTCCTACAATGAGCAGTTCTTC. Translating gives CAWSVNSYNEQFF.

The CDR3 region is CASSGVSGQGLNYGYTF. The CDR3 region has the DNA TGTGCCAGCAGTGGGGTTTCGGGACAGGGTCTAAACTATGGCTACACCTTC. This rearrangement joins TRBV6-1 to TRBJ1-2; TRBD1 matches 9 bases. V lost 4 bases and J lost 2; bases outside the gene matches: 11. The germline V gene encodes CDR1 MNHNS and CDR2 SASEGT. The CDR3 runs to 17 residues.

The J gene is TRBJ1-2, the V gene TRBV6-5; 8 nucleotides agree with TRBD1. The germline V gene has CDR1 MNHEY and CDR2 SVGAGI. The CDR3 spans 14 residues. The J segment lost 4 bases and the V segment lost 11 bases, leaving 12 bases of the junction unmatched. CDR3 in amino acids: CALLETGVVYGYTF. Here the CDR3 DNA reads TGTGCCCTACTTGAGACAGGGGTTGTCTATGGCTACACCTTC.

CDR3 coding DNA: TGTGCCAGCAGCGCGTACACCGGGGAGCTGTTTTTT. Translated, it gives CASSAYTGELFF. V and J are TRBV14 and TRBJ2-2; D is undetermined. The CDR3 length is 12 residues. Germline V gives CDR1 SGHDN, CDR2 FVKESK. The V and J ends lost 5 bases and 3 bases respectively, with 4 bases between them.